Below, 5 T cell receptor beta chains from the same sample are listed, as sequenced in a study of blood T cell repertoires in COVID-19. Assay: immunoSEQ multiplex PCR; the TCRdb copy retains only in-frame clones and omits some. The sample lists some 100,000 clones; around four fifths were seen once. The sequenced sample was peripheral blood. Receptor source: a woman in her 70s with active or convalescent COVID-19.

The chain couples TRBV11-2 to TRBJ2-1; 10 positions agree with TRBD2. Germline V gives CDR1 SGHAT, CDR2 FQNNGV. The CDR3 totals 14 residues. V lost 5 bases, J lost 10 bases, and 8 bases stayed unmatched. The CDR3 spells CASSRLAGGGEQFF. CDR3 DNA: TGTGCCAGCAGCCGACTAGCGGGCGGAGGAGAGCAGTTCTTC.

The gene calls are TRBV7-2 and TRBJ2-1, with 13 bases lining up with TRBD2. CDR1 is SGHTA and CDR2 is FQGNSA in the germline V gene. This CDR3 is built from 17 residues. Unmatched junction bases numbered 6, after V lost 5 bases and J lost 2 bases. The CDR3 loop reads CASSRTSGGPAYNEQFF. The CDR3 DNA sequence: TGTGCCAGCAGCCGGACTAGCGGGGGACCTGCCTACAATGAGCAGTTCTTC.

V is TRBV3-1 (or the pseudogene TRBV3-2) and J is TRBJ2-1; 12 bases map to TRBD2. CDR1 and CDR2 (germline): LGHDT, YNNKEL (reference sequence). The CDR3 sequence is 18 residues long. V lost 1 base, J lost 8 bases, and 12 bases stayed unmatched. This CDR3 reads CASSQAWTPPSGGDEQFF. The CDR3 DNA follows: TGTGCCAGCAGCCAAGCGTGGACGCCGCCTAGCGGGGGGGATGAGCAGTTCTTC.

The chain couples TRBV6-1 to TRBJ1-2, with TRBD1 matching 9 bases. Germline V gene sequence: CDR1 MNHNS, CDR2 SASEGT. Trimming at V came to 3 bases and at J to 8 bases, leaving 1 base not matched to a gene. The CDR3 extends over 12 amino acids. The CDR3 spells CASSEGQGGYTF. The CDR3 DNA follows: TGTGCCAGCAGTGAGGGACAGGGAGGCTACACCTTC.

The gene calls are TRBV29-1 and TRBJ1-1; D is unclear. This CDR3 has 14 residues. In germline, CDR1 is SQVTM, CDR2 ANQGSEA. Trimming removed 7 bases from V and 5 bases from J, with 20 bases in between. The chain's CDR3 is CSGVEGVLGTEAFF. The CDR3 DNA follows: TGCAGCGGTGTTGAGGGAGTCCTTGGGACTGAAGCTTTCTTT.